This T cell receptor (beta chain) was retrieved from a study of T cell responses to AZD1222 COVID-19 vaccine. CDR1 and CDR2 (germline): LGHNA, YSLEER. This CDR3 spans 16 amino acids. The J segment lost 3 bases and the V segment lost 2 bases, leaving 7 bases of the junction unmatched. Details on this clone: The same CDR3 can be traced to other DNA sequences in this sample.

Profiled with immunoSEQ multiplex PCR; TCRdb holds only in-frame clones, not every one. The sample records around 160,000 clones, 90% to 95% being singletons. The chain recombines TRBV4-3 with TRBJ2-3; TRBD2 matches 8 bases. The origin of this receptor is an adult who received the AZD1222 COVID-19 vaccine. The sequencing here drew on peripheral blood, taken 28 days after the second AZD1222 dose. The CDR3 loop is CASSQNLAGITDTQYF. CDR3 DNA: TGCGCCAGCAGCCAAAACCTAGCGGGTATAACAGATACGCAGTATTTT.